This T cell receptor (beta chain) was obtained from a study of T cells in Graves' hyperthyroidism and ophthalmopathy. Overall study findings and caveats: Ophthalmopathy was predicted by the model a median of approximately six months ahead of onset.

The V gene lost 0 bases and the J gene lost 1 base, with 23 bases spanning the gap. CDR3 size: 20 residues. Looked up from germline, CDR1 is LGHNT and CDR2 is FRNRAP. This clonotype came up many times. Its antigen remains unknown. Diagnoses were established using clinical symptoms, serum thyroxine and TRAb, thyroid ultrasound and orbital computed tomography. Authors of the study amplified TCR beta CDR3 regions from RNA transcripts. The primer set for the first-round RT-PCR of the TCR CDR3 was HTBI. TCRdb re-analysed the multiplex PCR reads in MiXCR, keeping a single row per CDR3 protein. The sample has 550,000 to 600,000 distinct CDR3 sequences, over 15% seen once.

The receptor's source is a woman aged 18-29 years with Graves' hyperthyroidism. The chain links TRBV12-5 to TRBJ2-3; D might be TRBD1 (6 bases). Sequencing input: blood. CDR3: CASGLVPKPTGRGGTDTQYF. CDR3 nucleotides: TGTGCTAGTGGTTTGGTACCGAAGCCTACAGGGAGAGGAGGCACAGATACGCAGTATTTT.